This T cell receptor (beta chain) was retrieved from a study of blood T cell repertoires in COVID-19. Study context: The origin of the acute and convalescent COVID-19 samples was the United States, Italy and Spain. The analysed material was cDNA or gDNA that came from T cells, B-cell-depleted T cells, or PBMCs.

V lost 3 bases to trimming and J lost 3 bases; unmatched junction nucleotides: 2. The CDR3 runs to 15 residues. Germline lookup yields CDR1 LGHDT and CDR2 YNNKEL (reference sequence). Original processing notes: From reference gene primer amplification, estimates of nucleated cell counts were derived. TCRdb's table, derived via immunoSEQ multiplex PCR, lists solely in-frame clones and lacks some. V, J and clone size were drawn from that table, and D and trimming were deduced from the DNA. The sample consists of approximately 87,000 clones, approximately 90% of them appearing once. Sequencing input: peripheral blood. The TCR sequence derives from a man in his sixties or seventies with active or convalescent COVID-19. The chain carries TRBV3-1 (or the pseudogene TRBV3-2) and TRBJ2-7, with TRBD2 matching 13 bases. The DNA for the CDR3 is TGTGCCAGCAGCCAGGGACTAGCGGGGCTCTACGAGCAGTACTTC. It translates to CASSQGLAGLYEQYF.